The entry below gives a single T cell receptor beta chain sequence along with its context. The CDR3 loop spans 15 amino acids. CDR1 SGHRS and CDR2 YFSETQ come from the germline V gene. Trimming took 0 bases from V and 4 from J, leaving 13 bases between them. TCRdb redid the calling of the RT-PCR reads with MiXCR, one entry per CDR3 protein. The sample has about 540,000 distinct CDR3 sequences, around 21% seen once. This entry comes from a study of response to subunit inactivated influenza vaccine. These data also formed part of another study, on T cells expressing NK-cell markers. That study adds: The authors made TCR beta cDNA libraries by 5'RACE template switching. This switching added a universal primer site and UMIs. From sorted CD3+CD56+NKG2C+, CD3+CD56+NKG2C- and CD3+CD56-NKG2C+ T cells came the TCR beta repertoires. Top CD8+ clonotypes included the dominant CD3+CD56+NKG2C+ clonotypes in six donors.

The genes are TRBV5-1 and TRBJ1-1, with D hard to call. The sequence was collected from a man aged 50 to 60 who received an inactivated influenza vaccine. The starting material was CD4+ T cells sorted from PBMCs, obtained roughly 13 days after vaccination. The CDR3 DNA is TGCGCCAGCAGCTTGGAACCGGGAAGTTCCACTGAAGCTTTCTTT. It encodes CASSLEPGSSTEAFF. The variable domain in full, with the rest retrieved from reference TRBV5-1 and TRBJ1-1, is KAGVTQTPRYLIKTRGQQVTLSCSPISGHRSVSWYQQTPGQGLQFLFEYFSETQRNKGNFPGRFSGRQFSNSRSEMNVSTLELGDSALYLCASSLEPGSSTEAFFGQGTRLTVV.